A single sample is the source of the 21 T cell receptor beta chains below, sequenced in a study of Graves' ophthalmopathy and Graves' hyperthyroidism. Researchers took RNA transcripts and amplified TCR beta CDR3 regions from them. First-round RT-PCR with HTBI primers preceded a second-round multiplex PCR. MiXCR, applied by TCRdb to the multiplex PCR reads, yields one record per CDR3 protein. Here the sample spans 450,000 or so distinct CDR3 sequences, 13% to 15% being singletons. The sequencing sample was made of blood. All receptors come from a woman in her twenties or thirties with Graves' ophthalmopathy.

The table lists this clonotype with many counts. The chain uses TRBV5-1 and TRBJ2-2; D remains ambiguous. The CDR3 sequence is 14 residues long. V shed 0 bases and J shed 4 bases, with 7 bases lying between them. The germline V gene has CDR1 SGHRS and CDR2 YFSETQ. The CDR3 DNA reads as TGCGCCAGCAGCTTGGCCCAGGTCACCGGGGAGCTGTTTTTT. It is translated as CASSLAQVTGELFF.

Comments on this clonotype: Being one base from a much bigger clone, this may be a read error. The chain employs TRBV28 and TRBJ2-4, with 7 bases aligning to TRBD2. CDR1 and CDR2 (germline): MDHEN, SYDVKM. The CDR3 totals 18 residues. Here the CDR3 reads CASSLVLGGQGGKNIKYF. The CDR3 nucleotides are TGTGCCAGCAGTTTAGTACTAGGCGGCCAGGGAGGGAAAAACATTAAGTACTTC.

This clonotype was seen repeatedly, ten times or more. The rearrangement uses TRBV11-2 and TRBJ2-5; 7 nucleotides match TRBD2. Germline assignment: CDR1 SGHAT and CDR2 FQNNGV. V gave up 4 bases and J gave up 0 bases; unmatched junction bases: 5. The CDR3 is 15 residues long. CDR3 bases: TGTGCCAGCAGCTGGGACTACCTGTACCAAGAGACCCAGTACTTC. Its translation: CASSWDYLYQETQYF.

The rearrangement links TRBV11-1 to TRBJ2-7, with 7 positions matching TRBD1. CDR1 is SGHAT, CDR2 FQDESV, per germline (reference sequence). Losses at the gene ends were 0 bases for V and 3 bases for J; bases not matched to a gene: 5. This CDR3 comprises 15 residues. CDR3: CASSLAGDSVYEQYF. CDR3 nucleotide sequence: TGTGCCAGCAGCTTAGCTGGGGACAGTGTCTACGAGCAGTACTTC.

The sample holds many counts of this clonotype. J is TRBJ1-1 and V is TRBV19, with TRBD1 matching over 9 bases. Per germline, CDR1 LNHDA and CDR2 SQIVND (reference sequence). The CDR3 has 15 residues. V shed 5 bases and J 5 bases; nucleotides not matched to a gene: 9. This CDR3 is CASSSWTGAPTEAFF. As DNA, the CDR3 is TGTGCCAGTAGTTCGTGGACAGGGGCACCAACTGAAGCTTTCTTT.

Concerning this clonotype: This may stem from a read error, because a much larger clone lies one nucleotide away. The conserved final phenylalanine or tryptophan is absent from the CDR3, which likely points to a read error. The genes are TRBV28 and TRBJ1-6, with a possible D match to TRBD1 (5 bases). The CDR3 contains 13 residues. Germline V gives CDR1 MDHEN, CDR2 SYDVKM. The ends were cut back, 8 bases at V and 6 bases at J, with 11 bases in the middle. The CDR3 sequence is CASAGGGNSPLHL. The DNA for the CDR3 is TGTGCCAGCGCGGGTGGGGGTAATTCACCCCTCCACCTT.

This clonotype was seen at least ten times. V usage is TRBV28 and J usage is TRBJ2-2; D gene ambiguous. The length of the CDR3 is 12 residues. Germline assignment: CDR1 MDHEN and CDR2 SYDVKM. Trimming stripped 7 bases from V and 4 bases from J, with 7 bases between. The CDR3 spells CASKFFTGELFF. Written as DNA, the CDR3 is TGTGCCAGCAAGTTTTTCACCGGGGAGCTGTTTTTT.

The CDR3 loop reads CASRPGQGKGETQYF. The DNA of the CDR3 is TGTGCCAGCAGGCCAGGACAGGGGAAGGGAGAGACCCAGTACTTC. The chain is built from TRBV28 and TRBJ2-5, with TRBD1 identical over 9 bases. This CDR3 is built from 15 residues. CDR1 is MDHEN, CDR2 SYDVKM, per germline. Unmatched junction bases numbered 9, after V lost 6 bases and J lost 4 bases.

This chain connects TRBV3-1 to TRBJ2-7; D gene unclear. CDR3 length: 12 residues. Per the germline V gene, CDR1 is LGHDT and CDR2 is YNNKEL (reference sequence). Trimming stripped 2 bases from V and 3 bases from J, with 5 bases between. This CDR3 reads CASSQLDYEQYF. As DNA, the CDR3 is TGTGCCAGCAGCCAACTCGACTACGAGCAGTACTTC.

This chain links TRBV27 with TRBJ2-7; D gene ambiguous. The CDR3 spans 13 residues. The germline gives CDR1 MNHEY, CDR2 SMNVEV (reference sequence). Trimming left V 3 bases short and J 3 bases short, with 9 bases between. CDR3 in DNA: TGTGCCAGCAGTTTGACACTGGACTACGAGCAGTACTTC. It is translated as CASSLTLDYEQYF.

This clonotype appeared many times. The rearrangement joins TRBV6-6 to TRBJ1-5, with no clear D. The V end was cut by 6 bases, the J end by 0 bases, with 24 bases between. The germline V gene has CDR1 MNHNY and CDR2 SVGAGI (reference sequence). This CDR3 contains 19 residues. CDR3 loop: CASRISRGSTWNSNQPQHF. The CDR3 bases are TGTGCCAGCAGGATATCCAGAGGCAGCACCTGGAATAGCAATCAGCCCCAGCATTTT.

Many counts were recorded for this clonotype. This chain uses TRBV28 with TRBJ1-1, with D tentatively TRBD1 (5 bases). The CDR3 runs to 16 residues. V lost 5 bases, J lost 0 bases, and 16 bases lay in between. The germline V gene has CDR1 MDHEN and CDR2 SYDVKM. In nucleotides, the CDR3 is TGTGCCAGCAGTCCCCCAACGACAGCCCTGAACACTGAAGCTTTCTTT. This sequence encodes CASSPPTTALNTEAFF. Full variable domain (rest looked up from reference TRBV28 and TRBJ1-1): DVKVTQSSRYLVKRTGEKVFLECVQDMDHENMFWYRQDPGLGLRLIYFSYDVKMKEKGDIPEGYSVSREKKERFSLILESASTNQTSMYLCASSPPTTALNTEAFFGQGTRLTVV.

This clonotype appeared a few times. The V gene is TRBV12-3 or TRBV12-4, the J gene TRBJ1-2, with D possibly TRBD1 on 5 matching bases. Trimming shortened V by 3 bases and J by 4 bases, and 18 bases separated the two germline ends. There are 16 residues in the CDR3. CDR3 region: CASSLYFFGGSYGYTF. CDR3 nucleotides: TGTGCCAGCAGTTTGTATTTTTTCGGGGGGTCCTATGGCTACACCTTC.

This clonotype occurred many times. The chain carries TRBV19 and TRBJ2-7; 7 bases fit TRBD1. This CDR3 is 15 amino acids long. Germline V gene data show CDR1 as LNHDA and CDR2 as SQIVND (reference sequence). V dropped 5 bases and J dropped 4; count of bases not matched to a gene: 11. The CDR3 here is CASSAARGGVYEQYF. CDR3 bases: TGTGCCAGTAGTGCAGCTCGAGGGGGCGTATACGAGCAGTACTTC.

The chain carries TRBV11-1 and TRBJ2-7, with 10 bases lining up with TRBD1. The CDR3 has 16 amino acids. Germline assignment: CDR1 SGHAT and CDR2 FQDESV (reference sequence). The V and J ends lost 6 bases and 0 bases, in that order; junction bases with no gene match: 8. CDR3 DNA sequence: TGTGCCAGCAGTCCCTACCGGGACAGGGGCTCCTACGAGCAGTACTTC. Translated, it gives CASSPYRDRGSYEQYF.

This clonotype came up many times. The rearrangement links TRBV6-5 to TRBJ1-2, with a tentative D call TRBD1 (6 bases). This CDR3 comprises 12 residues. Germline V gives CDR1 MNHEY, CDR2 SVGAGI. The V and J ends lost 6 bases and 8 bases respectively, with 13 bases between them. This CDR3 reads CASRKNREGYTF. The CDR3 bases are TGTGCCAGCAGAAAGAACAGGGAGGGCTACACCTTC.

The rearrangement joins TRBV5-1 to TRBJ2-7, with D hard to call. V lost 2 bases and J lost 6, with 18 bases in between. The CDR3 is 15 amino acids. Germline CDR1 and CDR2: SGHRS and YFSETQ. This chain's CDR3 is CASSFRASSYSEQYF. The CDR3 DNA is TGCGCCAGCAGCTTTAGGGCCTCCTCATACAGCGAGCAGTACTTC. The full variable domain, its missing parts supplied by reference TRBV5-1 and TRBJ2-7, is KAGVTQTPRYLIKTRGQQVTLSCSPISGHRSVSWYQQTPGQGLQFLFEYFSETQRNKGNFPGRFSGRQFSNSRSEMNVSTLELGDSALYLCASSFRASSYSEQYFGPGTRLTVT.

The genes are TRBV6-4 and TRBJ2-2; TRBD1 aligns across 9 bases. Germline CDR1 MRHNA, CDR2 SNTAGT. There are 16 residues in the CDR3. With V trimmed by 0 bases and J by 6 bases, 5 bases remained unmatched. This CDR3 reads CASSDSEQGAAGELFF. CDR3 nucleotide sequence: TGTGCCAGCAGTGACTCGGAACAGGGGGCTGCCGGGGAGCTGTTTTTT.

This clonotype came up many times. The rearrangement joins TRBV5-1 to TRBJ2-7; tentatively, D is TRBD1 (6 bases). The V and J ends lost 3 bases and 0 bases respectively, with 13 bases between them. This CDR3 comprises 15 residues. The germline gives CDR1 SGHRS, CDR2 YFSETQ. The CDR3 DNA reads as TGCGCCAGCAGCTCCCGGGACACCAACTCCTACGAGCAGTACTTC. It translates to CASSSRDTNSYEQYF.

The CDR3 DNA is TGTGCCTGGAGTGTACTAGGGGGGGGGTTCTCCACTGAAGCTTTCTTT. Amino acid sequence: CAWSVLGGGFSTEAFF. V gene TRBV30 combines with J gene TRBJ1-1; perhaps TRBD1 as D (6 bases). This CDR3 comprises 16 residues. CDR1 and CDR2 from the germline V gene are GTSNPN and SVGIG (reference sequence). The V gene lost 0 bases and the J gene lost 4 bases, with 18 bases spanning the gap.

This clonotype has a count of ten or more. This chain links TRBV12-3 or TRBV12-4 with TRBJ1-6; TRBD1 agrees at 7 bases. The CDR3 sequence is 14 residues long. Trimming took 3 bases from V and 10 from J; bases not matched to a gene: 6. In nucleotides, the CDR3 is TGTGCCAGCAGTTTGGAGACAGGGACCTCACCCCTCCACTTT. It yields the protein CASSLETGTSPLHF.